The 12 T cell receptor beta chains below all came from one sample that was sequenced in a study of PD-1 blockade in mismatch repair-deficient tumors (dated by TCRdb to 2017 to 2019). Interpreted using the paper, the time point label stands for: peripheral blood before pembrolizumab. The library was obtained by the immunoSEQ multiplex PCR assay. The source is immuneACCESS, and TCRdb retained only in-frame sequences with V and J called. Part of the clones is not carried over; for the studies checked, unresolved V genes explain less than half of this, and the remainder is unexplained. For this sample there are 25,000 to 30,000 clones; approximately 84% appear just once. The ten largest make up under 3.5% of the sample. This specimen was PBMCs, taken before pembrolizumab treatment. Receptors were obtained from an adult with mismatch repair-deficient cancer.

The genes are TRBV9 and TRBJ1-2, with TRBD1 matching 8 bases. The J segment lost 4 bases and the V segment lost 4 bases, leaving 9 bases of the junction unmatched. The CDR3 loop spans 15 amino acids. Germline lookup yields CDR1 SGDLS and CDR2 YYNGEE. This chain's CDR3 is CASSPRQGPTYGYTF. The CDR3 DNA reads as TGTGCCAGCAGCCCCCGACAGGGGCCTACCTATGGCTACACCTTC.

The chain recombines TRBV30 with TRBJ2-3; TRBD1 matches at 7 bases. Trimming took 8 bases from V and 6 from J; bases not matched to a gene: 14. The germline V gene has CDR1 GTSNPN and CDR2 SVGIG (reference sequence). The CDR3 is 14 residues long. The CDR3 DNA reads TGTGCCGGGGAATCGAGCGACAGGGTTGATACGCAGTATTTT. Translating gives CAGESSDRVDTQYF.

The chain links TRBV6-1 to TRBJ1-5; 9 nucleotides line up with TRBD1. J lost 3 bases, V lost 6 bases, and 3 bases had no gene match. The CDR3 has 14 residues. The germline V gene has CDR1 MNHNS and CDR2 SASEGT. For the CDR3, the DNA is TGTGCCAGCAGCGGGACAGGGAACAATCAGCCCCAGCATTTT. It codes for CASSGTGNNQPQHF.

V gene TRBV28 combines with J gene TRBJ1-5; D is ambiguous. Trimming took 3 bases from V and 4 from J, leaving 10 bases between them. Looked up from germline, CDR1 is MDHEN and CDR2 is SYDVKM. The CDR3 spans 14 residues. The CDR3 nucleotides are TGTGCCAGCAGTTTTAGGGCGGGGAATCAGCCCCAGCATTTT. Its protein is CASSFRAGNQPQHF.

The gene calls are TRBV6-1 and TRBJ1-5; tentative D call: TRBD1 (5 bases). The germline V and J ends were trimmed by 6 bases and 5 bases, with 14 bases remaining between them. Germline lookup yields CDR1 MNHNS and CDR2 SASEGT. The CDR3 is 14 amino acids. CDR3 residues: CASSPGQFYQPQHF. The CDR3 nucleotides read TGTGCCAGCAGCCCAGGGCAGTTTTATCAGCCCCAGCATTTT.

This chain links TRBV2 with TRBJ2-1; TRBD1 matches at 9 bases. The length of the CDR3 is 13 residues. Germline CDR1 reads SNHLY; CDR2 reads FYNNEI. Germline trimming cut 8 bases from V and 8 bases from J; bases unmatched to any gene: 7. The CDR3 DNA sequence: TGTGCCAGCGTAAGGACAGGGGTCGATGAGCAGTTCTTC. Translated: CASVRTGVDEQFF.

The chain is built from TRBV7-2 and TRBJ2-1; 11 bases map to TRBD2. V shed 8 bases and J 7 bases; nucleotides not matched to a gene: 13. Germline V CDR1 and CDR2: SGHTA, FQGNSA. The CDR3 extends over 16 amino acids. The CDR3 protein is CASRGGLAGGINEQFF. CDR3 nucleotides: TGTGCCAGCCGAGGGGGGCTAGCGGGAGGTATAAATGAGCAGTTCTTC.

The rearrangement links TRBV5-1 to TRBJ2-5; 10 positions match TRBD1. TRBJ2-7 explains the end of the DNA better; the J call may be wrong. CDR3 length: 15 amino acids. Germline V gene data show CDR1 as SGHRS and CDR2 as YFSETQ. CDR3 loop: CASSLSPGQGYEQYF. The CDR3 bases are TGCGCCAGCAGCTTGTCTCCGGGACAGGGGTACGAGCAGTACTTC.

This chain links TRBV11-3 with TRBJ2-7; D is ambiguous. The ends were cut back, 5 bases at V and 0 bases at J, with 11 bases in the middle. The length of the CDR3 is 14 residues. Per germline, CDR1 SGHNT and CDR2 YENEEA. Here the CDR3 reads CASSSDSSSYEQYF. CDR3 DNA sequence: TGTGCCAGCAGCAGTGACTCAAGCTCCTACGAGCAGTACTTC.

The chain couples TRBV28 to TRBJ1-2; 9 nucleotides line up with TRBD1. CDR1 and CDR2 (germline): MDHEN, SYDVKM. CDR3 length: 13 amino acids. The V gene end was trimmed by 3 bases and the J gene end by 8 bases; junction bases not matched to a gene: 4. CDR3 in amino acids: CASSLDRGEGYTF. As DNA, the CDR3 is TGTGCCAGCAGTTTGGACAGGGGTGAGGGCTACACCTTC.

The chain couples TRBV5-1 to TRBJ2-7; 9 bases line up with TRBD1. Germline V gene lookup returns CDR1 SGHRS and CDR2 YFSETQ. Trimming at V came to 4 bases and at J to 2 bases, leaving 10 bases not matched to a gene. This CDR3 is 16 amino acids long. CDR3 region: CASSATSGTGPYEQYF. CDR3 sequence (DNA): TGCGCCAGCAGCGCAACCTCCGGGACAGGGCCCTACGAGCAGTACTTC.

The CDR3 nucleotides are TGTGCCAGCAGTTTCCCGGGGGTACAATATGAGCAGTTCTTC. This sequence encodes CASSFPGVQYEQFF. The chain has TRBV27 and TRBJ2-1; D might be TRBD2 (6 bases). Trimming left V 3 bases short and J 8 bases short, with 14 bases between. This CDR3 has 14 residues. Germline CDR1 is MNHEY and CDR2 is SMNVEV (reference sequence).